Each of the 30 T cell receptor beta chains below was sequenced from the same sample in a study of T cell responses to AZD1222 COVID-19 vaccine. Clones were read by immunoSEQ multiplex PCR, and TCRdb kept only the in-frame ones, dropping some. The repertoire has some 180,000 clones, around 90% of them found once; the top ten carry 1.5% to 2%. The sequenced sample was peripheral blood, obtained 28 days after the second AZD1222 dose. These receptors originate from an adult who received the AZD1222 COVID-19 vaccine.

As concerns this clone: This same CDR3 is encoded by further DNA sequences in the sample. V and J are TRBV12-3 or TRBV12-4 and TRBJ1-5; no reliable D call. There are 13 residues in the CDR3. Deletions cut 1 base from V and 5 bases from J, with 6 bases between. This CDR3 is CASSLGTDQPQHF. The CDR3 nucleotides read TGTGCCAGCAGTTTAGGGACCGATCAGCCCCAGCATTTT.

The chain combines TRBV6-2 or TRBV6-3 with TRBJ2-6; either TRBD1 or TRBD2 may supply D (5 bases each). This CDR3 comprises 15 residues. Germline V CDR1 and CDR2: MNHEY, SVGEGT. Trimming removed 5 bases from V and 3 bases from J, with 11 bases in between. The CDR3 DNA follows: TGTGCCAGCAGTAAGGGGACCGTTGGGGCCAACGTCCTGACTTTC. Protein product: CASSKGTVGANVLTF.

This clone showed up just once. The rearrangement uses TRBV6-5 and TRBJ1-2; 7 bases line up with TRBD1. This CDR3 has 12 amino acids. V shed 6 bases, J shed 8 bases, and the junction held 6 bases outside the gene matches. From germline, CDR1 is MNHEY and CDR2 SVGAGI. The CDR3 sequence: CASSRGKGGYTF. The CDR3 region has the DNA TGTGCCAGCAGCAGGGGGAAGGGAGGCTACACCTTC.

V gene TRBV13 combines with J gene TRBJ1-6; D is undetermined. The CDR3 spans 16 residues. From germline, CDR1 is PRHDT and CDR2 FYEKMQ (reference sequence). Trimming cost V 0 bases and J 0 bases, with 6 bases left between them. The CDR3 bases are TGTGCCAGCAGCTTAGGACAGAGCTCCTATAATTCACCCCTCCACTTT. Translated: CASSLGQSSYNSPLHF.

This chain links TRBV7-3 with TRBJ2-1; the match to TRBD1 covers 10 bases. J gave up 2 bases and V 6 bases, and 7 bases lay outside the gene matches. Germline V CDR1 and CDR2: SGHTA, FQGTGA. The CDR3 loop spans 16 amino acids. CDR3 sequence: CASSHRDRGTYNEQFF. The DNA of the CDR3 is TGTGCCAGCAGTCACCGGGACAGGGGAACCTACAATGAGCAGTTCTTC.

V and J are TRBV7-9 and TRBJ2-1; D is possibly TRBD2 (6 bases). Between the trimmed V and J ends, which lost 5 bases and 6 bases, there was a span of 17 bases. The CDR3 runs 15 residues. Germline-derived CDR1 and CDR2 are SEHNR and FQNEAQ (reference sequence). The CDR3, as DNA: TGTGCCAGCAGCCCTCGTCTCGGGAGAGGCAATGAGCAGTTCTTC. The encoded protein is CASSPRLGRGNEQFF.

The V and J genes are TRBV9 and TRBJ1-1; D remains ambiguous. V lost 4 bases and J 1 base, leaving 14 bases between the germline ends. This CDR3 is built from 15 residues. In germline, CDR1 is SGDLS, CDR2 YYNGEE. CDR3: CASSPRITSNTEAFF. The CDR3 nucleotides read TGTGCCAGCAGCCCACGCATTACCTCGAACACTGAAGCTTTCTTT.

V gene TRBV5-1 combines with J gene TRBJ2-5; perhaps D is TRBD1 or TRBD2 (5 bases each). The length of the CDR3 is 15 residues. V lost 0 bases and J 3 bases, leaving 12 bases between the germline ends. CDR1 and CDR2 from the germline V gene are SGHRS and YFSETQ. CDR3 sequence reads: CASSLEGRFEETQYF. The CDR3 DNA is TGCGCCAGCAGCTTGGAGGGACGGTTCGAAGAGACCCAGTACTTC.

The chain recombines TRBV11-2 with TRBJ2-1; 9 bases are a match to TRBD2. The J segment lost 4 bases and the V segment lost 0 bases, leaving 7 bases of the junction unmatched. The CDR3 runs to 17 residues. The germline V gene encodes CDR1 SGHAT and CDR2 FQNNGV. The CDR3: CASSLDSGSPGYNEQFF. CDR3 bases: TGTGCCAGCAGCTTAGATAGCGGGAGCCCCGGGTACAATGAGCAGTTCTTC.

This clone was recorded once. The gene calls are TRBV28 and TRBJ2-2, with TRBD2 identical over 8 bases. The CDR3 sequence is 17 residues long. The V and J ends lost 3 bases and 5 bases, in that order; junction bases with no gene match: 11. The germline V gene encodes CDR1 MDHEN and CDR2 SYDVKM. CDR3 in DNA: TGTGCCAGCAGTTTCCTGCGGGAGGCCTCCAGGACCGGGGAGCTGTTTTTT. It encodes CASSFLREASRTGELFF.

The table lists this clone with a count of one. This chain joins TRBV2 and TRBJ1-4; D may be TRBD1 (5 bases). The CDR3 is made up of 14 amino acids. Germline CDR1 and CDR2: SNHLY and FYNNEI. The germline V and J ends were trimmed by 6 bases and 3 bases, with 11 bases remaining between them. CDR3 sequence reads: CASRWGFANEKLFF. CDR3 DNA sequence: TGTGCCAGCAGGTGGGGGTTTGCTAATGAAAAACTGTTTTTT.

This rearrangement joins TRBV5-4 to TRBJ1-1, with D maybe TRBD1 (5 bases). V was shortened by 0 bases and J by 1 base, with 10 bases between the two germline ends. Germline lookup yields CDR1 SGHNT and CDR2 YYREEE (reference sequence). The CDR3 sequence is 15 residues long. The CDR3 nucleotides read TGTGCCAGCAGCTTGGCGACGGGGCGGAACACTGAAGCTTTCTTT. Translating gives CASSLATGRNTEAFF.

This rearrangement joins TRBV10-3 to TRBJ2-5; 9 bases match TRBD2. Germline assignment: CDR1 ENHRY and CDR2 SYGVKD. V shed 2 bases and J 4 bases; nucleotides not matched to a gene: 5. CDR3 size: 15 residues. The CDR3 nucleotides are TGTGCCATCAGTGAGAATAGCGGGAGCCGAGAGACCCAGTACTTC. Protein: CAISENSGSRETQYF.

This chain joins TRBV11-2 and TRBJ2-1; TRBD1 matches at 7 bases. CDR1 SGHAT and CDR2 FQNNGV come from the germline V gene. Trimming at V came to 1 base and at J to 5 bases, leaving 2 bases not matched to a gene. CDR3 size: 14 residues. CDR3 DNA sequence: TGTGCCAGCAGCTTAGTGGGACAGAACAATGAGCAGTTCTTC. It encodes CASSLVGQNNEQFF.

The chain is built from TRBV6-1 and TRBJ1-4, with 7 positions matching TRBD1. The CDR3 has 16 residues. Germline V gives CDR1 MNHNS, CDR2 SASEGT. Trimming took 4 bases from V and 2 from J; bases not matched to a gene: 7. This chain's CDR3 is CASSVLSRGTNEKLFF. The CDR3 DNA reads TGTGCCAGCAGTGTTCTGTCCAGGGGGACTAATGAAAAACTGTTTTTT.

This rearrangement joins TRBV4-3 to TRBJ2-3, with TRBD1 identical over 7 bases. This CDR3 has 13 residues. The ends lost 3 bases at V and 5 bases at J; junction bases unmatched: 2. Per the germline V gene, CDR1 is LGHNA and CDR2 is YSLEER. CDR3 region: CASSHRQGDTQYF. CDR3 bases: TGCGCCAGCAGCCACAGACAGGGAGATACGCAGTATTTT.

V is TRBV7-2 and J is TRBJ1-2, with D possibly being TRBD1 (6 bases). V dropped 5 bases and J dropped 1 base, with 11 bases sitting between them. The germline gives CDR1 SGHTA, CDR2 FQGNSA. This CDR3 has 14 amino acids. The CDR3 loop is CASSPRTVNYGYTF. DNA for the CDR3: TGTGCCAGCAGCCCCAGGACAGTTAACTATGGCTACACCTTC.

Written as DNA, the CDR3 is TGTGCCAGCAGCTTAACGTCAGGGGAGACCCAGTACTTC. This codes for CASSLTSGETQYF. This chain links TRBV7-3 with TRBJ2-5; D is possibly TRBD1 (5 bases). Trimming stripped 0 bases from V and 5 bases from J, with 7 bases between. CDR1 and CDR2 from the germline V gene are SGHTA and FQGTGA. The CDR3 has 13 amino acids.

The CDR3: CASSVDLSSNQPQHF. The CDR3 region has the DNA TGTGCCAGCAGCGTAGATCTTAGTAGCAATCAGCCCCAGCATTTT. V and J are TRBV9 and TRBJ1-5, with unresolved D. CDR1 and CDR2 from the germline V gene are SGDLS and YYNGEE. V was trimmed by 0 bases and J by 0 bases, leaving 7 bases between them. The CDR3 runs 15 residues.

The rearrangement joins TRBV21-1 to TRBJ2-2; the table's TRBD1 call for D was not verified on the DNA. TRBV21-1 corresponds to a pseudogene. CDR3 length: 19 residues. CDR3 DNA sequence: TGTGCCAGCAGCAAGCGGGACAGGGACATGTTCGCGAACACCGGGGAGCTGTTTTTT. This sequence encodes CASSKRDRDMFANTGELFF.

V gene TRBV30 combines with J gene TRBJ2-7, with D perhaps matching TRBD2 (7 bases). CDR1 is GTSNPN and CDR2 is SVGIG in the germline V gene (reference sequence). CDR3 length: 14 amino acids. Trimming cost V 6 bases and J 2 bases, with 17 bases left between them. CDR3 sequence (DNA): TGTGCCTGTCCCATGAGGGGGGGCGCCTACGAGCAGTACTTC. This gives the protein CACPMRGGAYEQYF.

The chain joins TRBV7-3 to TRBJ1-1; D gene unclear. The germline V gene encodes CDR1 SGHTA and CDR2 FQGTGA. The V end lost 0 bases, the J end lost 5 bases, and 13 bases lay between the germline ends. CDR3 length: 15 residues. This CDR3 reads CASSLTSDPLTEAFF. For the CDR3, the DNA is TGTGCCAGCAGCTTAACTTCCGACCCGCTGACTGAAGCTTTCTTT.

This chain connects TRBV30 to TRBJ1-6; D not certain. Trimming pared 2 bases from V and 0 bases from J, leaving 11 bases between. CDR1 GTSNPN and CDR2 SVGIG come from the germline V gene (reference sequence). This CDR3 has 16 residues. The CDR3 loop is CAWSRGLSSYNSPLHF. In DNA form, the CDR3 reads TGTGCCTGGAGTCGGGGTCTAAGCTCCTATAATTCACCCCTCCACTTT.

This CDR3 reads CASKGSPRWGPEAFF. CDR3 sequence (DNA): TGTGCCAGCAAGGGCTCTCCCCGATGGGGCCCTGAAGCTTTCTTT. V gene TRBV7-9 combines with J gene TRBJ1-1; D is perhaps TRBD1 (5 bases). Germline loops: CDR1 SEHNR, CDR2 FQNEAQ (reference sequence). Trimming took 7 bases from V and 6 from J, leaving 21 bases between them. This CDR3 is 15 amino acids long.

This clone was seen just once. The V call is TRBV3-1 (or the pseudogene TRBV3-2), the J call TRBJ2-3; D is possibly TRBD2 (6 bases). The CDR3 is 17 residues long. V was pared by 4 bases and J by 0 bases, with 17 bases between. Germline CDR1 reads LGHDT; CDR2 reads YNNKEL (reference sequence). CDR3 amino acids: CASSPGTPFSSTDTQYF. In DNA form, the CDR3 reads TGTGCCAGCAGCCCGGGGACTCCCTTTTCTAGCACAGATACGCAGTATTTT.

The chain has TRBV7-2 and TRBJ1-5, with D unresolved. The V gene's germline CDR1 is SGHTA and CDR2 FQGNSA. This CDR3 is built from 16 residues. V was clipped by 4 bases and J by 1 base, with 14 bases between them. The CDR3 bases are TGTGCCAGCAGCTCCGAGTCCCGTACGAGCAATCAGCCCCAGCATTTT. It codes for CASSSESRTSNQPQHF. The full variable domain, completed using reference TRBV7-2 and TRBJ1-5, is GAGVSQSPSNKVTEKGKDVELRCDPISGHTALYWYRQSLGQGLEFLIYFQGNSAPDKSGLPSDRFSAERTGGSVSTLTIQRTQQEDSAVYLCASSSESRTSNQPQHFGDGTRLSIL.

This chain joins TRBV6-5 and TRBJ1-1; 9 nucleotides line up with TRBD1. The J segment lost 3 bases and the V segment lost 7 bases, leaving 6 bases of the junction unmatched. Germline V gene data show CDR1 as MNHEY and CDR2 as SVGAGI. The CDR3 consists of 14 residues. This CDR3 is CASTLRQGDTEAFF. CDR3 nucleotide sequence: TGTGCCAGCACCCTTAGACAGGGGGACACTGAAGCTTTCTTT.

This clone occurred once. The chain joins TRBV27 to TRBJ2-7; D unclear. Looked up from germline, CDR1 is MNHEY and CDR2 is SMNVEV (reference sequence). The CDR3 is made up of 15 amino acids. The V gene lost 0 bases and the J gene lost 9 bases, with 18 bases spanning the gap. The chain's CDR3 is CASSLSRMIPLGQYF. DNA of the CDR3: TGTGCCAGCAGTTTATCCCGCATGATCCCCTTGGGGCAGTACTTC.

The chain joins TRBV29-1 to TRBJ2-5, with a weak D call TRBD1 (6 bases). CDR1 is SQVTM and CDR2 is ANQGSEA in the germline V gene. V lost 0 bases and J lost 2, with 10 bases in between. The CDR3 is made up of 14 amino acids. The CDR3 protein is CSVEEGQRQETQYF. CDR3 coding DNA: TGCAGCGTTGAAGAGGGACAAAGACAAGAGACCCAGTACTTC. Supplemented by reference TRBV29-1 and TRBJ2-5, the full variable domain reads SAVISQKPSRDICQRGTSLTIQCQVDSQVTMMFWYRQQPGQSLTLIATANQGSEATYESGFVIDKFPISRPNLTFSTLTVSNMSPEDSSIYLCSVEEGQRQETQYFGPGTRLLVL.

The rearrangement joins TRBV6-6 to TRBJ1-5; D is undetermined. This CDR3 comprises 11 residues. Germline V CDR1 and CDR2: MNHNY, SVGAGI (reference sequence). Trimming shortened V by 0 bases and J by 11 bases, and 5 bases separated the two germline ends. The CDR3 is CASSYSTAQHF. CDR3 nucleotide sequence: TGTGCCAGCAGTTACTCGACGGCCCAGCATTTT.